These 8 T cell receptor beta chains were sequenced from one sample in a study of T cell repertoires in cytomegalovirus infection. No antigen has been identified for these receptors. Via MiXCR, TCRdb re-called the reads, giving one row per CDR3 protein. Among 640,000 or so distinct CDR3 sequences, about 33% were seen once, and the ten largest hold about 20%. Here the sequenced sample was cultured PBMCs, taken from culture after CMV antigen stimulation. The source of these receptors is a human donor in good health (CMV status not recorded). Some clones in this sample may be carry-over from other donors' samples.

This clonotype has only a few counts. This CDR3 is CASFSGRSNTGELFF. Here the CDR3 DNA reads TGTGCCTCCTTCTCGGGGAGATCGAACACCGGGGAGCTGTTTTTT. The chain combines TRBV3-1 with TRBJ2-2, with D perhaps matching TRBD2 (5 bases). Deletions cut 11 bases from V and 0 bases from J, with 16 bases between. Germline values: CDR1 LGHDT, CDR2 YNNKEL (reference sequence). This CDR3 is built from 15 residues.

The rearrangement joins TRBV5-1 to TRBJ2-3; possibly TRBD2 for D (5 bases). The CDR3 length is 15 residues. V shed 0 bases and J shed 2 bases, with 10 bases lying between them. Looked up from germline, CDR1 is SGHRS and CDR2 is YFSETQ. The CDR3 sequence: CASSLEPGITDTQYF. CDR3 bases: TGCGCCAGCAGCTTGGAACCGGGAATCACAGATACGCAGTATTTT.

The V gene is TRBV7-8, the J gene TRBJ1-1; maybe TRBD1 (5 bases). V shed 0 bases and J shed 2 bases, with 13 bases lying between them. CDR1 is SGHVS, CDR2 FQNEAQ, per germline. The CDR3 is made up of 16 amino acids. This chain's CDR3 is CASSLAGPGFNTEAFF. DNA for the CDR3: TGTGCCAGCAGCTTAGCGGGACCGGGCTTTAACACTGAAGCTTTCTTT.

The genes are TRBV20-1 and TRBJ2-1; 9 bases fit TRBD2. The germline V gene has CDR1 DFQATT and CDR2 SNEGSKA (reference sequence). There are 16 residues in the CDR3. V lost 8 bases, J lost 7 bases, and 18 bases stayed unmatched. The CDR3 sequence is CSTRKGGTSLRNEQFF. For the CDR3, the DNA is TGCAGTACCCGAAAAGGCGGGACTAGCTTGAGGAATGAGCAGTTCTTC.

V is TRBV7-8 and J is TRBJ2-5; 12 bases agree with TRBD2. The junction had 8 bases not matched to a gene; V was cut back by 1 base and J by 14 bases. This CDR3 is 14 amino acids long. Germline-derived CDR1 and CDR2 are SGHVS and FQNEAQ. The CDR3 loop is CASSLDPSGGEPYF. The CDR3 DNA reads as TGTGCCAGCAGCTTAGATCCTAGCGGGGGGGAGCCATACTTC. Looking up the rest from reference TRBV7-8 and TRBJ2-5 gives the full variable domain: GAGVSQSPRYKVAKRGQDVALRCDPISGHVSLFWYQQALGQGPEFLTYFQNEAQLDKSGLPSDRFFAERPEGSVSTLKIQRTQQEDSAVYLCASSLDPSGGEPYFGPGTRLLVL.

The gene calls are TRBV7-6 and TRBJ2-7; TRBD2 matches at 7 bases. The CDR3 is 15 residues long. J was trimmed by 0 bases and V by 2 bases; bases with no gene match: 4. Germline V gene data show CDR1 as SGHVS and CDR2 as FNYEAQ. For the CDR3, the DNA is TGTGCCAGCAGCTTATCTAGCGGCCCCTCCTACGAGCAGTACTTC. It is translated as CASSLSSGPSYEQYF.

The chain has TRBV20-1 and TRBJ2-1; possible D gene TRBD1, 6 bases. Trimming removed 2 bases from V and 5 bases from J, with 7 bases in between. This CDR3 spans 12 amino acids. Looked up from germline, CDR1 is DFQATT and CDR2 is SNEGSKA (reference sequence). DNA of the CDR3: TGCAGTGCTAGAAGACAGGACAATGAGCAGTTCTTC. Amino acids: CSARRQDNEQFF.

This clonotype was counted only a few times. V usage is TRBV7-6 and J usage is TRBJ2-1, with TRBD2 matching 10 bases. Germline lookup yields CDR1 SGHVS and CDR2 FNYEAQ. The CDR3 is made up of 14 amino acids. Germline trimming cut 5 bases from V and 7 bases from J; bases unmatched to any gene: 5. Here the CDR3 reads CASSGSGGFNEQFF. CDR3 in DNA: TGTGCCAGCAGCGGTAGCGGGGGGTTTAATGAGCAGTTCTTC.